This note documents a single T cell receptor (beta chain) sequence. Original processing notes: Researchers report that nucleated cell counts were estimated from reference gene primer amplification. This table comes from immunoSEQ multiplex PCR, and its TCRdb copy is limited to in-frame clones, with some not included. Clone size and V and J calls were adopted from that table, with D and trimming inferred from the DNA. The table includes about 180,000 clones, around 80% detected once. This sample is drawn from a study of blood T cell repertoires in COVID-19. Study-wide context: The samples span acute and convalescent COVID-19 from the United States, Italy and Spain. PBMCs, B-cell-depleted T cells, or T cells were the source of the cDNA or gDNA that made up the material.

Trimming stripped 6 bases from V and 3 bases from J, with 14 bases between. This CDR3 is built from 15 residues. Germline loops: CDR1 MNHEY, CDR2 SMNVEV (reference sequence). This clonotype was sampled from a human donor in a cohort sampled during active COVID-19. The sequencing sample was made of peripheral blood. This chain links TRBV27 with TRBJ1-4, with D possibly matching TRBD1 (5 bases). The CDR3 protein is CASSEARGSNEKLFF. CDR3 coding DNA: TGTGCCAGCAGCGAAGCTAGGGGCTCTAATGAAAAACTGTTTTTT. Complete variable domain (other parts from reference TRBV27 and TRBJ1-4): EAQVTQNPRYLITVTGKKLTVTCSQNMNHEYMSWYRQDPGLGLRQIYYSMNVEVTDKGDVPEGYKVSRKEKRNFPLILESPSPNQTSLYFCASSEARGSNEKLFFGSGTQLSVL.